This T cell receptor (beta chain) was obtained from a study of blood T cell repertoires in COVID-19. Deletions cut 4 bases from V and 5 bases from J, with 8 bases between. CDR3 length: 13 amino acids. Germline CDR1 and CDR2: LGHDT and YNNKEL (reference sequence). The assay was immunoSEQ multiplex PCR, and TCRdb's table has in-frame clones only and misses some. The sample gives 160,000 or so clones, around 87% of which show up once; about 6.6% is in the top ten. This sequence originates from a woman between 45 and 65 years old who had recovered from COVID-19. The chain couples TRBV3-1 (or the pseudogene TRBV3-2) to TRBJ2-2; D unresolved. Specimen: PBMCs or T cells enriched from blood (not recorded which). The CDR3 is CASSLTPTGELFF. DNA for the CDR3: TGTGCCAGCAGCCTGACACCAACCGGGGAGCTGTTTTTT.